The source of this TCR beta chain is a study of CD8+CD57+ T cells in acquired aplastic anemia. V lost 3 bases and J 3 bases, leaving 12 bases between the germline ends. The CDR3 covers 14 residues. Germline V gene sequence: CDR1 SNHLY, CDR2 FYNNEI. Template material for TCR beta VDJ and CDR3 profiling consisted of genomic DNA. A single record per CDR3 protein comes from TCRdb applying MiXCR to the reads. The sample has about 400,000 distinct CDR3 sequences, around 68% seen once; the top ten hold 3.5% to 4.5%. This chain uses TRBV2 with TRBJ2-7; D is possibly TRBD2 (6 bases). Input material: sorted CD4+, CD8+, or CD8+CD57+ T cells (not recorded which) from PBMCs. The source is a human donor in good health, serving as a control. Here the CDR3 reads CASSDGVGSYEQYF. The CDR3 nucleotides read TGTGCCAGCAGTGACGGGGTCGGGAGCTACGAGCAGTACTTC.